Below, one T cell receptor beta chain is given with its context. The CDR3 sequence is 14 residues long. Germline V gene lookup returns CDR1 SGHKS and CDR2 YYEKEE (reference sequence). The V gene lost 4 bases and the J gene lost 6 bases, with 16 bases spanning the gap. This record belongs to a study of blood T cell repertoires in COVID-19. The overall study: Some COVID-19 samples were acute and others convalescent; all came from the United States, Italy and Spain. PBMCs, B-cell-depleted T cells, or T cells provided the cDNA or gDNA that made up the material.

In the authors' workflow: Estimation of nucleated cell counts relied on the amplification of reference gene primers. Profiled with immunoSEQ multiplex PCR; TCRdb holds only in-frame clones, not every one. V, J and clone size were drawn from that table, and D and trimming were deduced from the DNA. Seen here are 50,000 to 55,000 clones, about 87% observed once, and the top ten hold 3% to 4.5%. This rearrangement joins TRBV5-5 to TRBJ1-2, with D uncertain. The TCR originated in a man over 45 with acute or convalescent COVID-19. Sequences were obtained from peripheral blood. Here the CDR3 DNA reads TGTGCCAGCAGCCAAGACCGCCCGAGGGATGGCTACACCTTC. This sequence encodes CASSQDRPRDGYTF.